The clone carrying this T cell receptor beta chain has a count of ten or more. This CDR3 has 17 amino acids. V lost 2 bases to trimming and J lost 7 bases; unmatched junction nucleotides: 11. Germline V gene lookup returns CDR1 SGHRS and CDR2 YFSETQ. Time point here: newly diagnosed GD, antithyroid drugs for less than 3 months. Making the TCR library involved RNA that had been extracted from PBMCs. The data stem from a study of regulatory T cells in long-lasting Graves disease. In building TCR beta libraries, iRepertoire HTBI primers were used together with Arm-PCR of CDR3 regions. Using its own MiXCR run on the multiplex PCR reads, TCRdb lists one record per CDR3 protein. The sample records 450,000 to 500,000 distinct CDR3 sequences, around 16% being singletons. These data were also filed under a second study, of T cells in Graves' hyperthyroidism and ophthalmopathy.

The chain employs TRBV5-1 and TRBJ2-1; TRBD2 agrees at 11 bases. Sequences were derived from peripheral blood mononuclear cells (PBMCs), sampled at new diagnosis, from a patient treated with antithyroid drugs. This TCR was sampled from a man between 40 and 49 years old with Graves disease. The CDR3 coding sequence is TGCGCCAGCAGCTTCGCTATGACTAGCGGGACCGGAAATGAGCAGTTCTTC. Translated, it gives CASSFAMTSGTGNEQFF.